Shown below are 17 T cell receptor beta chains from a single sample sequenced in a study of blood T cell repertoires in COVID-19 (dated by TCRdb to the early 2020s). Library creation used the immunoSEQ multiplex PCR assay. TCRdb obtained this table from immuneACCESS and retained in-frame rearrangements with V and J assigned. These tables miss some clones; where compared with another copy, unresolved V genes account for less than half of the shortfall, and the remainder is unexplained. This sample has under 50,000 clones in its table, and 85% to 95% of those were observed once. The top ten clonotypes cover 1% of the sample. The sequenced sample consisted of peripheral blood. The receptors were gathered from a man in his sixties with COVID-19, enrolled during active disease.

The chain links TRBV3-1 (or the pseudogene TRBV3-2) to TRBJ2-3; D is undetermined. Trimming took off 4 bases at V and 4 bases at J, with 9 bases between the two ends. Germline-derived CDR1 and CDR2 are LGHDT and YNNKEL (reference sequence). This CDR3 has 13 residues. The CDR3 DNA reads as TGTGCCAGCAGCCTCTCGCTAGCAGATACGCAGTATTTT. It specifies CASSLSLADTQYF.

V and J are TRBV24-1 and TRBJ2-3, with 7 nucleotides matching TRBD1. The CDR3 length is 16 residues. Unmatched junction bases numbered 7, after V lost 4 bases and J lost 1 base. Germline CDR1 KGHDR, CDR2 SFDVKD. The CDR3 reads CATSERGRGGTDTQYF. The CDR3, as DNA: TGTGCCACCAGTGAAAGGGGGCGCGGAGGCACAGATACGCAGTATTTT.

The V and J genes are TRBV5-6 and TRBJ2-5, with D uncertain. Trimming took 3 bases from V and 4 from J, leaving 13 bases between them. The germline V gene has CDR1 SGHDT and CDR2 YYEEEE. The CDR3 is 14 residues long. The chain's CDR3 is CASSSPLAGETQYF. As DNA, the CDR3 is TGTGCCAGCAGCTCACCCTTAGCCGGAGAGACCCAGTACTTC.

The CDR3 is CAMTPGQGNTIYF. CDR3 sequence (DNA): TGCGCCATGACGCCGGGACAGGGAAACACCATATATTTT. The rearrangement uses TRBV10-1 and TRBJ1-3; 7 nucleotides align to TRBD1. The J segment lost 4 bases and the V segment lost 10 bases, leaving 7 bases of the junction unmatched. Germline V gene data show CDR1 as WNHNN and CDR2 as SYGVQD (reference sequence). The CDR3 runs 13 residues.

The gene calls are TRBV28 and TRBJ1-6; D not certain. V gave up 6 bases and J gave up 2 bases, with 11 bases separating them. There are 15 residues in the CDR3. Germline assignment: CDR1 MDHEN and CDR2 SYDVKM. CDR3 sequence reads: CASSHRETYNSPLHF. The CDR3 DNA reads as TGTGCCAGCAGCCACCGGGAAACCTATAATTCACCCCTCCACTTT.

This rearrangement joins TRBV28 to TRBJ1-1; 9 bases match TRBD1. The CDR3 runs to 15 residues. CDR1 and CDR2 from the germline V gene are MDHEN and SYDVKM. The J segment lost 6 bases and the V segment lost 6 bases, leaving 11 bases of the junction unmatched. The CDR3 is CASSNYGDRVAEAFF. The DNA of the CDR3 is TGTGCCAGCAGCAATTATGGGGACAGGGTGGCTGAAGCTTTCTTT.

The chain couples TRBV9 to TRBJ2-5; D is unresolved. V lost 0 bases and J lost 0, with 6 bases in between. This CDR3 has 14 amino acids. Germline V gene lookup returns CDR1 SGDLS and CDR2 YYNGEE. The CDR3 here is CASSVAQYQETQYF. The CDR3 coding sequence is TGTGCCAGCAGCGTAGCCCAGTACCAAGAGACCCAGTACTTC.

The chain employs TRBV19 and TRBJ2-6; possible D gene TRBD2, 7 bases. Germline V gene sequence: CDR1 LNHDA, CDR2 SQIVND (reference sequence). This CDR3 has 15 residues. Trimming removed 5 bases at V and 2 bases at J, with 10 bases between. CDR3 sequence: CASSQGTTGANVLTF. The CDR3 DNA follows: TGTGCCAGTAGTCAGGGGACTACTGGGGCCAACGTCCTGACTTTC.

V is TRBV5-4 and J is TRBJ1-2; D is possibly TRBD1 (5 bases). The CDR3 totals 15 residues. Germline-derived CDR1 and CDR2 are SGHNT and YYREEE (reference sequence). With 2 bases removed from V and 2 bases from J, the gap between germline ends came to 13 bases. CDR3 amino acids: CASSLPSRENYGYTF. The CDR3 DNA reads as TGTGCCAGCAGCTTACCCTCCAGGGAAAACTATGGCTACACCTTC.

This chain joins TRBV14 and TRBJ2-7, with 7 positions matching TRBD2. The germline CDR1 and CDR2 sequences are SGHDN and FVKESK. V lost 0 bases to trimming and J lost 6 bases; unmatched junction nucleotides: 8. This CDR3 is 15 amino acids long. In nucleotides, the CDR3 is TGTGCCAGCAGCCAAGATCGAGGGAGGGCCGGCGAGCAGTACTTC. It encodes CASSQDRGRAGEQYF.

This chain links TRBV6-2 or TRBV6-3 with TRBJ2-7, with TRBD1 identical over 10 bases. The CDR3 sequence is 14 residues long. CDR1 MNHEY and CDR2 SVGEGT come from the germline V gene. Trimming removed 3 bases from V and 6 bases from J; junction bases left unmatched: 5. CDR3 amino acids: CASSYSTGGIEQYF. CDR3 sequence (DNA): TGTGCCAGCAGTTATTCGACAGGGGGCATCGAGCAGTACTTC.

The chain carries TRBV10-1 and TRBJ2-3, with a tentative D call TRBD1 (5 bases). Germline V gene data show CDR1 as WNHNN and CDR2 as SYGVQD (reference sequence). This CDR3 region has 18 residues. Trimming took off 0 bases at V and 0 bases at J, with 16 bases between the two ends. In nucleotides, the CDR3 is TGCGCCAGCAGTGAGTCGAAAAGGGTACAGGCTAGCACAGATACGCAGTATTTT. It translates to CASSESKRVQASTDTQYF.

The chain links TRBV7-8 to TRBJ2-1; 8 nucleotides match TRBD2. Germline CDR1 and CDR2: SGHVS and FQNEAQ. The trim removed 1 base at V and 7 bases at J, leaving 9 bases unmatched. The length of the CDR3 is 16 residues. The CDR3 DNA is TGTGCCAGCAGCTTAGGAATAAGCGGGAGAGGAAATGAGCAGTTCTTC. Protein: CASSLGISGRGNEQFF.

The rearrangement uses TRBV18 and TRBJ1-3; tentatively, D is TRBD1 (6 bases). The CDR3 has 18 residues. Germline CDR1 reads KGHSH; CDR2 reads LQKENI. Trimming cost V 0 bases and J 0 bases, with 15 bases left between them. The CDR3 nucleotides are TGTGCCAGCTCACCACCGTCACAGGGAACCTTCTCTGGAAACACCATATATTTT. Protein: CASSPPSQGTFSGNTIYF.

The V and J genes are TRBV6-2 or TRBV6-3 and TRBJ2-5; 8 bases agree with TRBD1. CDR1 MNHEY and CDR2 SVGEGT come from the germline V gene. V dropped 5 bases and J dropped 5; count of bases not matched to a gene: 10. This CDR3 comprises 15 residues. CDR3 bases: TGTGCCAGCAGTCGGACCAGGGGGCTGGGGGAGACCCAGTACTTC. Translation gives CASSRTRGLGETQYF.

The rearrangement uses TRBV3-1 (or the pseudogene TRBV3-2) and TRBJ2-4; D call uncertain. In germline, CDR1 is LGHDT, CDR2 YNNKEL (reference sequence). The CDR3 runs 13 residues. V was trimmed by 1 base and J by 5 bases, leaving 6 bases between them. The CDR3 DNA reads TGTGCCAGCAGCCAAGCGCGCCAAAACATTCAGTACTTC. It is translated as CASSQARQNIQYF.

This clone is a singleton in its sample. The chain has TRBV27 and TRBJ2-3, with 9 positions matching TRBD2. Germline V lookup: CDR1 MNHEY, CDR2 SMNVEV (reference sequence). This CDR3 is built from 19 residues. The V segment lost 1 base and the J segment 4 bases; nucleotides outside the gene matches: 15. The CDR3 loop reads CASSLWFRPSGTHADTQYF. The DNA for the CDR3 is TGTGCCAGCAGTTTATGGTTCAGGCCTAGCGGGACCCACGCAGATACGCAGTATTTT.